This entry lists 26 T cell receptor beta chains sequenced from one sample in a study of vaccination effects on CD4 cells after COVID-19. The table came from immunoSEQ multiplex PCR; TCRdb's copy has only in-frame clones and leaves some out. The sample includes about 20,000 clones, over 65% of them seen just once. Their target antigens are unknown. Expansion of antigen-specific CD4+ T cells with viral peptide pools was carried out by the ViraFEST assay before sequencing. When around 9 days of culture had elapsed, CD4+ T cells were isolated. Each vaccine recipient was nucleocapsid antibody negative and had no prior SARS-CoV-2 infection. The starting material was CD4+ T cells from PBMCs cultured with HCoV-NL63 spike peptides, obtained before COVID-19 vaccination. Every receptor here comes from a human donor who received a COVID-19 vaccine.

V usage is TRBV6-1 and J usage is TRBJ2-5, with 14 bases that match TRBD2. The germline V gene has CDR1 MNHNS and CDR2 SASEGT. The J segment lost 3 bases and the V segment lost 4 bases, leaving 10 bases of the junction unmatched. The CDR3 has 18 residues. The CDR3 DNA reads TGTGCCAGCAGTGCCAGACTAGCGGGAGGGAAGGGGGAAGAGACCCAGTACTTC. Translation: CASSARLAGGKGEETQYF.

The V gene is TRBV6-1, the J gene TRBJ2-6; 12 nucleotides agree with TRBD1. The V gene end was trimmed by 2 bases and the J gene end by 4 bases; junction bases not matched to a gene: 12. Germline assignment: CDR1 MNHNS and CDR2 SASEGT. This CDR3 has 20 residues. CDR3 sequence (DNA): TGTGCCAGCAGTGAAAACCGGGACAGGGGGCATGGAGGGGGGGCCAACGTCCTGACTTTC. Encoded protein: CASSENRDRGHGGGANVLTF.

The chain employs TRBV5-6 and TRBJ1-2; TRBD1 agrees at 8 bases. Germline trimming cut 2 bases from V and 3 bases from J; bases unmatched to any gene: 6. Germline CDR1 and CDR2: SGHDT and YYEEEE. The CDR3 runs 15 residues. The CDR3 DNA reads TGTGCCAGCAGCTTACCGGGACAGGTAGACTATGGCTACACCTTC. Its translation: CASSLPGQVDYGYTF.

The chain combines TRBV24-1 with TRBJ1-1, with TRBD1 identical over 7 bases. The CDR3 is 14 amino acids. The V gene's germline CDR1 is KGHDR and CDR2 SFDVKD. Trimming removed 7 bases from V and 0 bases from J; junction bases left unmatched: 4. The CDR3 spells CATRQTGMNTEAFF. The CDR3 DNA is TGTGCCACCAGACAGACAGGGATGAACACTGAAGCTTTCTTT.

The chain couples TRBV2 to TRBJ1-2; 8 bases agree with TRBD1. Germline V CDR1 and CDR2: SNHLY, FYNNEI. Losses at the gene ends were 4 bases for V and 4 bases for J; bases not matched to a gene: 5. This CDR3 has 14 amino acids. The CDR3 DNA reads TGTGCCAGCAGTGTTTCACAGGGGGGCTATGGCTACACCTTC. Protein sequence: CASSVSQGGYGYTF.

A single count supports this clone. The chain is built from TRBV5-4 and TRBJ2-3; 8 positions agree with TRBD2. The V gene's germline CDR1 is SGHNT and CDR2 YYREEE (reference sequence). V was clipped by 4 bases and J by 8 bases; unmatched bases: 12. This CDR3 has 15 residues. The CDR3 DNA is TGTGCCAGCAGCCTTAGCGGGGAACGAGCGGGTACGCAGTATTTT. Residues: CASSLSGERAGTQYF.

The chain carries TRBV9 and TRBJ2-5; D is unresolved. The V end was cut by 0 bases, the J end by 5 bases, with 5 bases between. Germline CDR1 and CDR2: SGDLS and YYNGEE. There are 12 residues in the CDR3. The CDR3 here is CASSVGAETQYF. CDR3 DNA sequence: TGTGCCAGCAGCGTAGGGGCCGAGACCCAGTACTTC.

The rearrangement uses TRBV19 and TRBJ2-2; D gene ambiguous. The V and J ends lost 5 bases and 1 base respectively, with 11 bases between them. The germline gives CDR1 LNHDA, CDR2 SQIVND (reference sequence). This CDR3 contains 15 residues. The DNA for the CDR3 is TGTGCCAGTAGTCCGCAGGTGATGAACACCGGGGAGCTGTTTTTT. This encodes CASSPQVMNTGELFF.

The chain combines TRBV11-2 with TRBJ2-1, with 11 bases that match TRBD1. V was clipped by 2 bases and J by 3 bases; unmatched bases: 3. CDR1 and CDR2 (germline): SGHAT, FQNNGV. CDR3 length: 16 residues. CDR3 amino acids: CASSLLGTGGYNEQFF. In nucleotides, the CDR3 is TGTGCCAGCAGCTTACTCGGGACAGGGGGCTACAATGAGCAGTTCTTC.

The chain recombines TRBV4-2 with TRBJ2-4; 8 bases fit TRBD1. J lost 3 bases, V lost 1 base, and 5 bases had no gene match. CDR1 is LGHNA and CDR2 is YNFKEQ in the germline V gene. CDR3 length: 16 residues. The CDR3 spells CASSQVVTGDKNIQYF. The CDR3 coding sequence is TGTGCCAGCAGCCAAGTCGTGACAGGGGACAAAAACATTCAGTACTTC.

For the CDR3, the DNA is TGCAGCGTTGGCCCCGCCACTAGCAGCCAAGAGACCCAGTACTTC. Translated: CSVGPATSSQETQYF. This rearrangement joins TRBV29-1 to TRBJ2-5; TRBD2 is a possible D gene (6 bases). This CDR3 has 15 residues. Trimming left V 4 bases short and J 1 base short, with 16 bases between. The V gene's germline CDR1 is SQVTM and CDR2 ANQGSEA.

The rearrangement links TRBV2 to TRBJ2-1; 8 positions agree with TRBD2. V shed 5 bases, J shed 8 bases, and the junction held 14 bases outside the gene matches. This CDR3 is 16 amino acids long. Germline V gene lookup returns CDR1 SNHLY and CDR2 FYNNEI. CDR3 loop: CASSPVLAGGVYEQFF. CDR3 DNA: TGTGCCAGCAGTCCCGTGCTCGCGGGAGGTGTCTATGAGCAGTTCTTC.

The V gene is TRBV15, the J gene TRBJ2-1; 7 positions match TRBD1. Germline loops: CDR1 LNHNV, CDR2 YYDKDF (reference sequence). V trimming: 3 bases; J trimming: 7 bases; junction bases outside the gene matches: 6. The CDR3 is 14 amino acids. CDR3 amino acids: CATSSGDRGNEQFF. The CDR3 DNA is TGTGCCACCAGCAGCGGGGACAGAGGGAATGAGCAGTTCTTC.

The chain employs TRBV28 and TRBJ1-1; 12 bases are a match to TRBD1. The CDR3 runs to 16 residues. The ends lost 2 bases at V and 6 bases at J; junction bases unmatched: 7. Germline V CDR1 and CDR2: MDHEN, SYDVKM. The CDR3 DNA sequence: TGTGCCAGCAGTTTACCCTCCGGGACAGGGGGCCCTGAAGCTTTCTTT. As protein: CASSLPSGTGGPEAFF. The variable domain in full, completed from reference TRBV28 and TRBJ1-1, reads DVKVTQSSRYLVKRTGEKVFLECVQDMDHENMFWYRQDPGLGLRLIYFSYDVKMKEKGDIPEGYSVSREKKERFSLILESASTNQTSMYLCASSLPSGTGGPEAFFGQGTRLTVV.

This clone was seen a handful of times. This rearrangement joins TRBV7-2 to TRBJ1-3, with 7 bases lining up with TRBD1. The V and J ends lost 1 base and 0 bases, in that order; junction bases with no gene match: 3. Germline V gives CDR1 SGHTA, CDR2 FQGNSA. The CDR3 contains 16 residues. The DNA of the CDR3 is TGTGCCAGCAGCTTAGAAGGGACAGTCTCTGGAAACACCATATATTTT. It encodes CASSLEGTVSGNTIYF.

The DNA of the CDR3 is TGTGCCAGCAGCTTATCGGGGGGGCCTAAAGCTTTCTTT. Amino acid sequence: CASSLSGGPKAFF. The chain couples TRBV11-2 to TRBJ1-1; D possibly corresponds to TRBD1 (6 bases). Germline V gene lookup returns CDR1 SGHAT and CDR2 FQNNGV. Trimming shortened V by 2 bases and J by 9 bases, and 13 bases separated the two germline ends. The CDR3 is made up of 13 amino acids.

V is TRBV29-1 and J is TRBJ1-1; D gene ambiguous. Germline V gene sequence: CDR1 SQVTM, CDR2 ANQGSEA. Trimming shortened V by 6 bases and J by 3 bases, and 8 bases separated the two germline ends. CDR3 length equals 11 residues. In nucleotides, the CDR3 is TGCAGCGTCGTCATCCACACTGAAGCTTTCTTT. The encoded protein is CSVVIHTEAFF.

This CDR3 reads CASRWTEESEAFF. In nucleotides, the CDR3 is TGTGCCAGCAGATGGACAGAGGAATCTGAAGCTTTCTTT. The chain links TRBV6-4 to TRBJ1-1; D perhaps matches TRBD1 (6 bases). V was clipped by 6 bases and J by 6 bases, with 14 bases between them. This CDR3 has 13 amino acids. The V gene's germline CDR1 is MRHNA and CDR2 SNTAGT.

CDR3 DNA: TGTGCCAGCAGTTCGGGGATGGGGACGGGAGAGACCCAGTACTTC. Translating it yields CASSSGMGTGETQYF. The chain has TRBV27 and TRBJ2-5, with D tentatively TRBD1 or TRBD2 (5 bases each). CDR3 length equals 15 residues. Trimming removed 4 bases at V and 4 bases at J, with 16 bases between. Germline loops: CDR1 MNHEY, CDR2 SMNVEV (reference sequence).

By share of the sample, this clone is medium-sized (0.01 to 0.1%). DNA for the CDR3: TGTGCCAGCGTAGGACAGGGGCGTAACACTGAAGCTTTCTTT. It translates to CASVGQGRNTEAFF. J is TRBJ1-1 and V is TRBV19; TRBD1 agrees at 9 bases. This CDR3 has 14 amino acids. Trimming at V came to 9 bases and at J to 2 bases, leaving 7 bases not matched to a gene. CDR1 and CDR2 from the germline V gene are LNHDA and SQIVND (reference sequence).

This clone has just one count. V usage is TRBV29-1 and J usage is TRBJ1-1, with D unresolved. V lost 6 bases and J lost 3, with 5 bases in between. The CDR3 is 10 residues long. The V gene's germline CDR1 is SQVTM and CDR2 ANQGSEA. The DNA of the CDR3 is TGCAGCGTGAGAGACACTGAAGCTTTCTTT. Translation gives CSVRDTEAFF.

This clone was picked up one time. The chain has TRBV18 and TRBJ2-2, with D perhaps TRBD1 (5 bases). The CDR3 extends over 16 amino acids. CDR1 and CDR2 from the germline V gene are KGHSH and LQKENI. V lost 4 bases, J lost 0 bases, and 12 bases lay in between. The CDR3 loop reads CASSQQGNTNTGELFF. For the CDR3, the DNA is TGTGCCAGCTCACAGCAGGGAAACACGAACACCGGGGAGCTGTTTTTT.

By share of the sample, this clone is medium-sized (0.01 to 0.1%). This sequence joins TRBV6-4 and TRBJ2-2, with TRBD2 identical over 10 bases. Germline CDR1 reads MRHNA; CDR2 reads SNTAGT. The CDR3 extends over 15 amino acids. V gave up 7 bases and J gave up 3 bases; unmatched junction bases: 5. CDR3 bases: TGTGCCAGCAAGACGCTAGCGGGAGACACCGGGGAGCTGTTTTTT. Its translation: CASKTLAGDTGELFF.

This sequence joins TRBV12-3 or TRBV12-4 and TRBJ1-2; weak D call: TRBD1 (5 bases). Deletions cut 7 bases from V and 8 bases from J, with 14 bases between. There are 12 residues in the CDR3. CDR3 coding DNA: TGTGCCAGCACCCTAAGGGGTAGGGGCTACACCTTC. This translates into CASTLRGRGYTF.

This clone was counted a few times. CDR3 DNA sequence: TGTGCCAGCAGTGAATTCAACTCTGGAAACACCATATATTTT. This sequence encodes CASSEFNSGNTIYF. The chain links TRBV25-1 to TRBJ1-3; D unresolved. Looked up from germline, CDR1 is MGHDK and CDR2 is SYGVNS. The CDR3 is made up of 14 amino acids. With 1 base removed from V and 0 bases from J, the gap between germline ends came to 4 bases.

CDR3 coding DNA: TGTGCCAGCAGTTACTCGAGGGACCCTAACGGTCAGCCCCAGCATTTT. Protein sequence: CASSYSRDPNGQPQHF. The V and J genes are TRBV6-5 and TRBJ1-5; TRBD1 is a possible D gene (5 bases). The CDR3 is made up of 16 amino acids. Between the trimmed V and J ends, which lost 0 bases and 6 bases, there was a span of 15 bases. CDR1 MNHEY and CDR2 SVGAGI come from the germline V gene.